The 24 T cell receptor beta chains given below trace back to one sample, sequenced in a study of T cells after yellow fever vaccination (dated by TCRdb to about 2019). The library was obtained by 5' RACE. Sequencing relied on an Illumina HiSeq 2500. TCRdb reanalyzed the raw reads on its own, using fastp at Q25 for trimming and MiXCR for clone calling, and kept in-frame beta chains. Under each unique CDR3 protein, matching rows form one entry showing the most common genes and DNA. This sample comprises 400,000 to 650,000 distinct CDR3 sequences, about a fifth of them detected only once. In total, the top ten clones hold about 16% of the sample. The treatment or condition label for this specimen denotes: live attenuated yellow fever vaccine strain. The sequenced sample was PBMCs, obtained roughly 20 days after the first yellow fever vaccination. These receptors all come from a man aged 18 to 30 who received the YFV17D yellow fever vaccine.

The chain joins TRBV4-3 to TRBJ2-1; 11 nucleotides align to TRBD2. Germline CDR1 reads LGHNA; CDR2 reads YSLEER. The CDR3 extends over 16 amino acids. V shed 0 bases and J 7 bases; nucleotides not matched to a gene: 5. The CDR3: CASSQDQASGGNEQFF. Written as DNA, the CDR3 is TGCGCCAGCAGCCAAGATCAGGCTAGCGGGGGGAATGAGCAGTTCTTC.

CDR3 sequence reads: CASSSGPAGPSTWYV. CDR3 in DNA: TGCGCCAGCAGTTCCGGACCCGCCGGGCCTTCAACTTGGTACGTC. The J gene is TRBJ2-7, the V gene TRBV5-1; D remains ambiguous. The ends were cut back, 5 bases at V and 12 bases at J, with 27 bases in the middle. Germline V CDR1 and CDR2: SGHRS, YFSETQ. This CDR3 is 15 amino acids long.

This clonotype was found a few times. The rearrangement uses TRBV5-1 and TRBJ2-5; no clear D. Germline CDR1 reads SGHRS; CDR2 reads YFSETQ. The V gene lost 4 bases and the J gene lost 1 base, with 14 bases spanning the gap. This CDR3 region has 15 residues. CDR3: CASSPRRTAQETQYF. The CDR3 DNA reads TGCGCCAGCAGCCCGAGACGGACCGCCCAAGAGACCCAGTACTTC.

This sequence joins TRBV5-1 and TRBJ2-7; D gene uncertain. V lost 0 bases to trimming and J lost 5 bases, with 9 bases between them. The CDR3 extends over 13 amino acids. Germline-derived CDR1 and CDR2 are SGHRS and YFSETQ. The CDR3 DNA reads as TGCGCCAGCAGCTTGGAGGGTTCGGACGAGCAGTACTTC. This sequence encodes CASSLEGSDEQYF.

The chain joins TRBV5-4 to TRBJ2-2, with 11 bases that match TRBD2. The CDR3 has 16 amino acids. Looked up from germline, CDR1 is SGHNT and CDR2 is YYREEE (reference sequence). Germline trimming cut 1 base from V and 4 bases from J; bases unmatched to any gene: 3. The CDR3 sequence is CASSLPSGGRTGELFF. CDR3 in DNA: TGTGCCAGCAGCTTGCCTAGCGGGGGGCGCACCGGGGAGCTGTTTTTT.

This sequence joins TRBV28 and TRBJ1-2; D remains unclear. The CDR3 extends over 17 amino acids. Germline CDR1 is MDHEN and CDR2 is SYDVKM. The V gene lost 3 bases and the J gene lost 0 bases, with 17 bases spanning the gap. CDR3 sequence reads: CASSFNSRTAPNYGYTF. The CDR3 DNA follows: TGTGCCAGCAGTTTTAATTCTCGAACAGCCCCTAACTATGGCTACACCTTC.

This clonotype came up many times. The rearrangement uses TRBV27 and TRBJ2-3; D not certain. The CDR3 covers 13 residues. V was shortened by 6 bases and J by 0 bases, with 7 bases between the two germline ends. Germline CDR1 is MNHEY and CDR2 is SMNVEV (reference sequence). The DNA of the CDR3 is TGTGCCAGCAGAGTATTTAGCACAGATACGCAGTATTTT. Amino acid sequence: CASRVFSTDTQYF.

The chain combines TRBV7-2 with TRBJ2-7; no definite D call. V was trimmed by 0 bases and J by 2 bases, leaving 11 bases between them. CDR3 size: 15 residues. Per the germline V gene, CDR1 is SGHTA and CDR2 is FQGNSA. CDR3 sequence (DNA): TGTGCCAGCAGCTTAGCGCCCAGGTACCCCTACGAGCAGTACTTC. Translation: CASSLAPRYPYEQYF.

In its sample, this clonotype was seen once. This sequence joins TRBV9 and TRBJ2-3, with a tentative D call TRBD2 (5 bases). The CDR3 has 15 amino acids. CDR1 is SGDLS and CDR2 is YYNGEE in the germline V gene. Trimming removed 6 bases from V and 0 bases from J, with 14 bases in between. This CDR3 is CASNTGIASTDTQYF. As DNA, the CDR3 is TGTGCCAGCAATACCGGGATTGCTAGCACAGATACGCAGTATTTT.

V usage is TRBV7-2 and J usage is TRBJ2-1, with 8 bases aligning to TRBD2. Germline lookup yields CDR1 SGHTA and CDR2 FQGNSA. The CDR3 is 15 amino acids. The V gene end was trimmed by 7 bases and the J gene end by 0 bases; junction bases not matched to a gene: 5. DNA for the CDR3: TGTGCCAGCACCACGGGGGGGCGCTCCTACAATGAGCAGTTCTTC. Residues: CASTTGGRSYNEQFF. Filled out from reference TRBV7-2 and TRBJ2-1, the complete variable domain reads GAGVSQSPSNKVTEKGKDVELRCDPISGHTALYWYRQSLGQGLEFLIYFQGNSAPDKSGLPSDRFSAERTGGSVSTLTIQRTQQEDSAVYLCASTTGGRSYNEQFFGPGTRLTVL.

The chain carries TRBV3-1 and TRBJ1-1, with no clear D. The CDR3 extends over 13 amino acids. Per germline, CDR1 LGHDT and CDR2 YNNKEL (reference sequence). V lost 0 bases, J lost 7 bases, and 9 bases lay in between. CDR3 nucleotides: TGTGCCAGCAGCCAAGAAGTTTGGGGTGAAGCTTTCTTT. It specifies CASSQEVWGEAFF. The whole variable domain, remainder taken from reference TRBV3-1 and TRBJ1-1, is DTAVSQTPKYLVTQMGNDKSIKCEQNLGHDTMYWYKQDSKKFLKIMFSYNNKELIINETVPNRFSPKSPDKAHLNLHINSLELGDSAVYFCASSQEVWGEAFFGQGTRLTVV.

This clonotype was counted only a few times. The chain links TRBV7-6 to TRBJ2-3, with D unclear. This CDR3 contains 15 residues. CDR1 is SGHVS and CDR2 is FNYEAQ in the germline V gene. V was clipped by 4 bases and J by 0 bases, with 11 bases between them. The CDR3 reads CASSSGVSSTDTQYF. The CDR3 DNA sequence: TGTGCCAGCAGCTCCGGAGTGTCTAGCACAGATACGCAGTATTTT.

The chain carries TRBV4-2 and TRBJ2-1; 7 bases agree with TRBD1. J lost 1 base, V lost 0 bases, and 15 bases had no gene match. The CDR3 runs 20 residues. Germline V gene lookup returns CDR1 LGHNA and CDR2 YNFKEQ. CDR3 nucleotide sequence: TGTGCCAGCAGCCAAGACCTCATAGGGGGCCATCTTACATCCTACAATGAGCAGTTCTTC. Its translation is CASSQDLIGGHLTSYNEQFF.

The V gene is TRBV7-3, the J gene TRBJ1-1, with D perhaps TRBD1 (5 bases). Germline-derived CDR1 and CDR2 are SGHTA and FQGTGA. V lost 5 bases and J 7 bases, leaving 14 bases between the germline ends. The CDR3 is made up of 13 amino acids. CDR3 nucleotide sequence: TGTGCCAGCAGCCCTCACGTGGGGGGTGAAGCTTTCTTT. As protein: CASSPHVGGEAFF.

This clonotype was observed a handful of times. V gene TRBV29-1 combines with J gene TRBJ2-1; 7 bases agree with TRBD1. Per germline, CDR1 SQVTM and CDR2 ANQGSEA. Trimming took 2 bases from V and 0 from J; bases not matched to a gene: 4. CDR3 length equals 15 residues. The CDR3 loop reads CSVEKPGGSYNEQFF. CDR3 coding DNA: TGCAGCGTTGAAAAACCAGGGGGCTCCTACAATGAGCAGTTCTTC.

V usage is TRBV20-1 and J usage is TRBJ2-7; no definite D call. Germline CDR1 reads DFQATT; CDR2 reads SNEGSKA (reference sequence). The ends were cut back, 0 bases at V and 2 bases at J, with 8 bases in the middle. The CDR3 loop spans 13 amino acids. CDR3 nucleotide sequence: TGCAGTGCTAGAGACCGGGTAACCTACGAGCAGTACTTC. Encoded protein: CSARDRVTYEQYF.

The J gene is TRBJ2-2, the V gene TRBV4-2, with D hard to call. The germline CDR1 and CDR2 sequences are LGHNA and YNFKEQ. The CDR3 has 15 amino acids. V lost 0 bases and J lost 9, with 14 bases in between. The CDR3 protein is CASSQESYVNRELFF. The CDR3 DNA reads as TGTGCCAGCAGCCAAGAATCTTACGTCAACAGGGAGCTGTTTTTT.

This clonotype was observed a few times. The V gene is TRBV7-2, the J gene TRBJ1-2; 10 bases agree with TRBD1. The J segment lost 8 bases and the V segment lost 5 bases, leaving 8 bases of the junction unmatched. The CDR3 loop spans 14 amino acids. The germline V gene encodes CDR1 SGHTA and CDR2 FQGNSA. The CDR3 sequence is CASSKRTGGRGYTF. The CDR3 coding sequence is TGTGCCAGCAGCAAAAGGACAGGGGGAAGGGGCTACACCTTC. Full variable domain (outside the CDR3, taken from reference TRBV7-2 and TRBJ1-2): GAGVSQSPSNKVTEKGKDVELRCDPISGHTALYWYRQSLGQGLEFLIYFQGNSAPDKSGLPSDRFSAERTGGSVSTLTIQRTQQEDSAVYLCASSKRTGGRGYTFGSGTRLTVV.

This clonotype has a handful of counts. The chain employs TRBV4-1 and TRBJ2-2; D tentatively reads TRBD1 or TRBD2 (5 bases each). Between the trimmed V and J ends, which lost 0 bases and 4 bases, there was a span of 18 bases. The germline gives CDR1 MGHRA, CDR2 YSYEKL. This CDR3 has 18 residues. The CDR3 region is CASSQDPLTRDGTGELFF. In DNA, the CDR3 is TGCGCCAGCAGCCAAGATCCTCTCACCAGGGACGGCACCGGGGAGCTGTTTTTT.

This clonotype was observed a few times. The chain recombines TRBV20-1 with TRBJ1-1, with 8 bases matching TRBD1. J lost 1 base, V lost 6 bases, and 10 bases had no gene match. CDR3 length: 15 amino acids. In germline, CDR1 is DFQATT, CDR2 SNEGSKA (reference sequence). Written as DNA, the CDR3 is TGCAGTGCCCCGTCGGGGGGGACAGGGAACACTGAAGCTTTCTTT. Protein: CSAPSGGTGNTEAFF.

There are a few counts of this clonotype. The rearrangement joins TRBV5-4 to TRBJ2-3; either TRBD1 or TRBD2 may supply D (5 bases each). This CDR3 has 19 residues. The V and J ends lost 1 base and 0 bases respectively, with 21 bases between them. Germline V lookup: CDR1 SGHNT, CDR2 YYREEE (reference sequence). The CDR3 region is CASSLFGIGAGFSTDTQYF. DNA of the CDR3: TGTGCCAGCAGCTTGTTCGGGATCGGGGCAGGGTTTAGCACAGATACGCAGTATTTT.

V gene TRBV19 combines with J gene TRBJ1-1, with D perhaps matching TRBD1 (5 bases). There are 19 residues in the CDR3. The V and J ends lost 6 bases and 1 base respectively, with 27 bases between them. Germline V gene data show CDR1 as LNHDA and CDR2 as SQIVND (reference sequence). In DNA form, the CDR3 reads TGTGCCAGTAGGGGGTCATCGTGGCAGGGCTCGTTCCGGAACACTGAAGCTTTCTTT. This codes for CASRGSSWQGSFRNTEAFF.

This clonotype came up many times. The junction departs from germline at one end; a sequencing error may be responsible. The V call is TRBV5-1, the J call TRBJ2-3; 8 bases map to TRBD1. CDR1 is SGHRS, CDR2 YFSETQ, per germline. There are 15 residues in the CDR3. The CDR3 is CASSLGQGGTDTQYF. Written as DNA, the CDR3 is TGTGCCAGCAGCCTAGGACAGGGAGGAACAGATACGCAGTATTTT.

This chain uses TRBV29-1 with TRBJ2-1; D ambiguous. This CDR3 spans 15 amino acids. Germline loops: CDR1 SQVTM, CDR2 ANQGSEA. The ends were cut back, 0 bases at V and 0 bases at J, with 9 bases in the middle. As DNA, the CDR3 is TGCAGCGTTGAAGACAGGAGCAGCTCCTACAATGAGCAGTTCTTC. It translates to CSVEDRSSSYNEQFF.